One sample yielded the 8 T cell receptor beta chains listed below, sequenced in a study of shared clonotypes between healthy human individuals. TCRdb's table, derived via immunoSEQ multiplex PCR, lists solely in-frame clones and lacks some. This sample has about 1 million clones, with about 75% found just once. The sequenced sample consisted of memory CD4+ T cells sorted from blood. The subset here: CD45RA-negative fraction. The receptors originated from a man between 18 and 29 years old in good health.

The chain carries TRBV18 and TRBJ2-7, with TRBD1 identical over 8 bases. Trimming at V came to 5 bases and at J to 7 bases, leaving 16 bases not matched to a gene. CDR1 is KGHSH, CDR2 LQKENI, per germline. This CDR3 region has 16 residues. The CDR3 here is CASSSIPGQVSGEQYF. Here the CDR3 DNA reads TGTGCCAGCTCATCCATCCCGGGACAGGTATCCGGGGAGCAGTACTTC.

This chain uses TRBV5-1 with TRBJ2-7; D possibly corresponds to TRBD1 (5 bases). Trimming pared 0 bases from V and 3 bases from J, leaving 13 bases between. This CDR3 comprises 15 residues. CDR1 and CDR2 from the germline V gene are SGHRS and YFSETQ. The CDR3 protein is CASSLGGAMIYEQYF. CDR3 DNA sequence: TGCGCCAGCAGCTTGGGTGGGGCAATGATCTACGAGCAGTACTTC.

Concerning this clone itself: A junction end diverges from the germline sequence, so it may reflect a read error. CDR3 amino acids: CASSDRAREGF. The CDR3 DNA reads TGTGCCAGCAGTGATAGGGCCAGGGAAGGCTTC. The rearrangement uses TRBV2 and TRBJ2-7; possibly TRBD1 for D (5 bases). There are 11 residues in the CDR3. In germline, CDR1 is SNHLY, CDR2 FYNNEI.

The chain combines TRBV7-9 with TRBJ2-3; TRBD1 agrees at 8 bases. V lost 5 bases and J lost 6; bases outside the gene matches: 7. Looked up from germline, CDR1 is SEHNR and CDR2 is FQNEAQ (reference sequence). This CDR3 has 14 residues. DNA for the CDR3: TGTGCCAGCAGCACCCGGACAGGGTCCGATACGCAGTATTTT. This translates into CASSTRTGSDTQYF.

The chain carries TRBV9 and TRBJ2-1; the match to TRBD2 covers 9 bases. The germline V gene encodes CDR1 SGDLS and CDR2 YYNGEE. V shed 3 bases, J shed 0 bases, and the junction held 1 base outside the gene matches. The CDR3 spans 15 residues. CDR3 coding DNA: TGTGCCAGCAGCGAAGCGGGAGGCTCCTACAATGAGCAGTTCTTC. Translating gives CASSEAGGSYNEQFF.

CDR3 residues: CAWSVSFGTGLQETQYF. The CDR3, as DNA: TGTGCCTGGAGTGTTTCCTTCGGGACAGGTTTGCAAGAGACCCAGTACTTC. This sequence joins TRBV30 and TRBJ2-5; 8 bases line up with TRBD1. J lost 2 bases, V lost 0 bases, and 11 bases had no gene match. Germline V CDR1 and CDR2: GTSNPN, SVGIG (reference sequence). The CDR3 consists of 17 residues.

This clone showed up just a few times. The chain couples TRBV6-1 to TRBJ1-4; 7 nucleotides match TRBD1. This CDR3 is 15 amino acids long. V shed 5 bases and J 4 bases; nucleotides not matched to a gene: 7. Germline lookup yields CDR1 MNHNS and CDR2 SASEGT. The CDR3 DNA follows: TGTGCCAGCAGTAGGGACAGTGGGGGTAATGAAAAACTGTTTTTT. Residues: CASSRDSGGNEKLFF.

The rearrangement links TRBV10-1 to TRBJ1-5; 9 bases match TRBD1. Losses at the gene ends were 6 bases for V and 4 bases for J; bases not matched to a gene: 7. The CDR3 consists of 15 residues. CDR1 and CDR2 from the germline V gene are WNHNN and SYGVQD (reference sequence). CDR3 nucleotide sequence: TGCGCCAGCAGCACAACGGGGACAGGGAATCAGCCCCAGCATTTT. This encodes CASSTTGTGNQPQHF.